The source of this T cell receptor beta chain is a study of blood T cells in healthy people across ages. The CDR3 is 14 amino acids. Trimming took off 5 bases at V and 2 bases at J, with 12 bases between the two ends. Germline CDR1 SEHNR, CDR2 FQNEAQ (reference sequence). Study results and limitations: A strong correlation was seen between TCR beta diversity and naive T cell percentage.

This clonotype was observed a few times. Its antigen is still unknown. Every participating donor contributed 9.5 to 10 milliliters of peripheral blood through a draw. Next came a second PCR, run for about 7 to 12 cycles, which used a sample-barcoded 5' primer along with a J-beta primer mix. TCRdb called the 5' RACE reads again in MiXCR, with one record for every CDR3 protein. Of 600,000 to 900,000 distinct CDR3 sequences listed, around 25% are singletons. These data were likewise used in another study, on T cells of mothers and their children. This second study says: Six or seven children, together with their three healthy Caucasian mothers, made up the donors. Slightly higher overlap, not significant, was seen in related mother-child pairs than in unrelated pairs.

This TCR came from a boy under 18 in good health. Sequencing was performed on blood. This chain connects TRBV7-9 to TRBJ2-5; no clear D gene. The CDR3 DNA reads TGTGCCAGCAGCCTACACCAGAAACAAGAGACCCAGTACTTC. Translation: CASSLHQKQETQYF.